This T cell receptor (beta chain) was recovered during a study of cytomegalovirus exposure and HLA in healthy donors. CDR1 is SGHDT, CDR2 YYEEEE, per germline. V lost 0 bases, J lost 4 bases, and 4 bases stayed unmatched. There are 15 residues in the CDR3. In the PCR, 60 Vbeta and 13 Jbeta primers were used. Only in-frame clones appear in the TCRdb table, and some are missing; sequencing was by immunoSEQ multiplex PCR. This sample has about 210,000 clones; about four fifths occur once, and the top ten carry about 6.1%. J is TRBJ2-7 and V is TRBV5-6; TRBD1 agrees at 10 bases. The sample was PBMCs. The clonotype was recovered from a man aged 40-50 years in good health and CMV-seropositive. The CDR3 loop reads CASSLVTGGKYEQYF. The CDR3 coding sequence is TGTGCCAGCAGCTTGGTGACAGGGGGCAAATACGAGCAGTACTTC.